Shown below are 27 T cell receptor beta chains from a single sample sequenced in a study of shared clonotypes between healthy human individuals. Sequenced by immunoSEQ multiplex PCR; TCRdb stores in-frame clones only, minus some. Among about 1.1 million clones listed, around 77% were seen once. The specimen was memory CD4+ T cells from PBMCs. Subset described: CD45RA-negative fraction. These receptors were collected from a man aged 18 to 30 in good health. Some clones in this sample may be carry-over from other donors' samples.

The gene calls are TRBV27 and TRBJ2-3; the match to TRBD1 covers 7 bases. CDR3 size: 14 residues. CDR1 is MNHEY, CDR2 SMNVEV, per germline (reference sequence). The V and J ends lost 0 bases and 9 bases, in that order; junction bases with no gene match: 6. In nucleotides, the CDR3 is TGTGCCAGCAGTTTATCAGGGGGCGGCGGCACGCAGTATTTT. Protein product: CASSLSGGGGTQYF.

The genes are TRBV27 and TRBJ2-2; 9 bases are shared with TRBD1. CDR1 is MNHEY, CDR2 SMNVEV, per germline (reference sequence). This CDR3 contains 14 residues. V lost 6 bases and J lost 4; bases outside the gene matches: 3. Here the CDR3 reads CASRQGAGTGELFF. The CDR3 nucleotides are TGTGCCAGCAGACAGGGGGCCGGCACCGGGGAGCTGTTTTTT.

This clone appeared a few times. The chain carries TRBV18 and TRBJ2-1, with TRBD2 matching over 7 bases. The CDR3 loop spans 16 amino acids. The junction had 6 bases not matched to a gene; V was cut back by 0 bases and J by 4 bases. The V gene's germline CDR1 is KGHSH and CDR2 LQKENI. The CDR3 reads CASSPPAGEKYNEQFF. In nucleotides, the CDR3 is TGTGCCAGCTCACCACCGGCGGGGGAGAAATACAATGAGCAGTTCTTC.

V and J are TRBV5-1 and TRBJ2-5; 13 bases are shared with TRBD2. Looked up from germline, CDR1 is SGHRS and CDR2 is YFSETQ. Unmatched junction bases numbered 6, after V lost 2 bases and J lost 2 bases. This CDR3 is built from 17 residues. The CDR3 DNA reads TGCGCCAGCAGCTTCCTGGGGGGACTAGCGGGACAAGAGACCCAGTACTTC. It translates to CASSFLGGLAGQETQYF.

This clone has a handful of counts. A read error may be the cause here, since a much bigger clone is one base away. Other DNA sequences in the same sample also yield this CDR3. V usage is TRBV5-1 and J usage is TRBJ1-1, with no clear D. This CDR3 region has 13 residues. Germline V gene sequence: CDR1 SGHRS, CDR2 YFSETQ. V shed 2 bases and J shed 1 base, with 6 bases lying between them. In DNA form, the CDR3 reads TGCGCCAGCAGCTTTACCGGGAACACTGAAGCTTTCTTT. It translates to CASSFTGNTEAFF.

This CDR3 is CASSPWRDVSPLHF. The CDR3 DNA reads as TGTGCCAGCAGCCCGTGGAGGGATGTTTCACCCCTCCACTTT. The gene calls are TRBV27 and TRBJ1-6; D ambiguous. The CDR3 runs 14 residues. The germline gives CDR1 MNHEY, CDR2 SMNVEV (reference sequence). Trimming stripped 6 bases from V and 9 bases from J, with 15 bases between.

V and J are TRBV7-2 and TRBJ2-7; D remains unclear. CDR1 is SGHTA and CDR2 is FQGNSA in the germline V gene. The CDR3 sequence is 15 residues long. Trimming removed 1 base from V and 2 bases from J, with 12 bases in between. The chain's CDR3 is CASSLGPGSPYEQYF. CDR3 in DNA: TGTGCCAGCAGCTTAGGTCCCGGCAGCCCCTACGAGCAGTACTTC.

In its sample, this clone was seen many times. The identical CDR3 is also encoded by other nucleotide sequences in the sample. Here the CDR3 reads CASSLGQGYYGYTF. The CDR3 DNA is TGTGCCAGCAGTTTGGGGCAGGGATACTATGGCTACACCTTC. The V and J genes are TRBV28 and TRBJ1-2; the D gene is possibly TRBD1 (5 bases). The CDR3 has 14 amino acids. Between the trimmed V and J ends, which lost 3 bases and 3 bases, there was a span of 11 bases. Germline CDR1 is MDHEN and CDR2 is SYDVKM.

A word on this clone: Other DNA variants within this sample encode the same CDR3. The chain recombines TRBV5-4 with TRBJ2-7; D might be TRBD1 (6 bases). The germline V gene encodes CDR1 SGHNT and CDR2 YYREEE (reference sequence). The germline V and J ends were trimmed by 5 bases and 2 bases, with 11 bases remaining between them. The length of the CDR3 is 13 residues. CDR3 sequence reads: CASSSGTTYEQYF. The CDR3 DNA reads as TGTGCCAGCAGTTCCGGGACAACCTACGAGCAGTACTTC.

The rearrangement links TRBV6-4 to TRBJ1-2; 7 bases align to TRBD1. The V gene end was trimmed by 2 bases and the J gene end by 6 bases; junction bases not matched to a gene: 9. Per the germline V gene, CDR1 is MRHNA and CDR2 is SNTAGT. The CDR3 loop spans 15 amino acids. The CDR3, as DNA: TGTGCCAGCAGTGACAAGGGGACAGATAGAAATGGCTACACCTTC. The encoded protein is CASSDKGTDRNGYTF.

The V and J genes are TRBV5-1 and TRBJ2-3; TRBD2 agrees at 7 bases. J was trimmed by 0 bases and V by 4 bases; bases with no gene match: 11. The CDR3 is made up of 17 amino acids. The germline V gene encodes CDR1 SGHRS and CDR2 YFSETQ. CDR3 in DNA: TGCGCCAGCAGCCCGATCGGCGGGGGAGGTAGCACAGATACGCAGTATTTT. Translated, it gives CASSPIGGGGSTDTQYF.

This clone was observed a single time. CDR3 sequence (DNA): TGTGCCATCAGTGCAGCGGGAGTGAGGCGAGAGACCCAGTACTTC. It yields the protein CAISAAGVRRETQYF. The chain carries TRBV10-3 and TRBJ2-5; 8 nucleotides match TRBD2. Germline V lookup: CDR1 ENHRY, CDR2 SYGVKD. The CDR3 loop spans 15 amino acids. J gave up 4 bases and V 4 bases, and 8 bases lay outside the gene matches.

The rearrangement links TRBV4-3 to TRBJ2-5; D is ambiguous. The length of the CDR3 is 14 residues. V lost 0 bases and J 7 bases, leaving 12 bases between the germline ends. Germline-derived CDR1 and CDR2 are LGHNA and YSLEER. This CDR3 is CASSQDPWMGTQYF. The CDR3 DNA is TGCGCCAGCAGCCAAGACCCGTGGATGGGGACCCAGTACTTC.

V is TRBV7-9 and J is TRBJ1-5, with no clear D. The germline V gene encodes CDR1 SEHNR and CDR2 FQNEAQ (reference sequence). The CDR3 is made up of 13 amino acids. With 0 bases removed from V and 11 bases from J, the gap between germline ends came to 11 bases. As DNA, the CDR3 is TGTGCCAGCAGCTTAGCGACGGTTGGGGCCCAGCATTTT. It is translated as CASSLATVGAQHF.

The chain employs TRBV7-3 and TRBJ2-1; the D is unclear. The CDR3 extends over 13 amino acids. CDR1 SGHTA and CDR2 FQGTGA come from the germline V gene. V was shortened by 4 bases and J by 2 bases, with 6 bases between the two germline ends. The CDR3 region is CASSSRPYNEQFF. Here the CDR3 DNA reads TGTGCCAGCAGCTCCCGCCCCTACAATGAGCAGTTCTTC.

The chain joins TRBV7-8 to TRBJ1-1; 7 bases are shared with TRBD1. This CDR3 comprises 15 residues. Germline V gives CDR1 SGHVS, CDR2 FQNEAQ. V lost 1 base to trimming and J lost 5 bases; unmatched junction nucleotides: 7. The CDR3 is CASSLERGRGTEAFF. The CDR3 DNA sequence: TGTGCCAGCAGCTTAGAGAGGGGGCGAGGGACTGAAGCTTTCTTT.

Here the CDR3 DNA reads TGTGCCAGCAGATGGGGACGGGGGAATCAGCCCCAGCATTTT. It translates to CASRWGRGNQPQHF. This chain uses TRBV28 with TRBJ1-5; tentative D call: TRBD1 (5 bases). The germline V gene has CDR1 MDHEN and CDR2 SYDVKM. This CDR3 spans 14 amino acids. The V end was cut by 6 bases, the J end by 4 bases, with 13 bases between.

The CDR3 region is CASSPAGGGLTDTQYF. CDR3 DNA sequence: TGTGCCAGCAGTCCCGCGGGAGGCGGACTCACAGATACGCAGTATTTT. The rearrangement uses TRBV28 and TRBJ2-3; TRBD2 matches 8 bases. The CDR3 contains 16 residues. V shed 5 bases and J 2 bases; nucleotides not matched to a gene: 9. Looked up from germline, CDR1 is MDHEN and CDR2 is SYDVKM.

V is TRBV9 and J is TRBJ2-7; 8 bases are shared with TRBD2. Germline-derived CDR1 and CDR2 are SGDLS and YYNGEE. The CDR3 consists of 16 residues. V lost 3 bases and J lost 3; bases outside the gene matches: 11. CDR3 amino acids: CASSEAGTSGFYEQYF. DNA for the CDR3: TGTGCCAGCAGCGAAGCTGGGACTAGTGGATTCTACGAGCAGTACTTC.

The chain couples TRBV28 to TRBJ1-2; TRBD1 matches 11 bases. Trimming at V came to 5 bases and at J to 0 bases, leaving 8 bases not matched to a gene. The CDR3 runs 17 residues. Looked up from germline, CDR1 is MDHEN and CDR2 is SYDVKM. CDR3 coding DNA: TGTGCCAGCAGTCTACCGGGACAGGGGGGAGCTAACTATGGCTACACCTTC. It yields the protein CASSLPGQGGANYGYTF.

To note about this clone: Its ends do not fully match the called genes, so a read error is possible. The rearrangement links TRBV30 to TRBJ2-5; D is possibly TRBD2 (6 bases). This CDR3 region has 11 residues. Germline-derived CDR1 and CDR2 are GTSNPN and SVGIG (reference sequence). CDR3 protein: CAGRNQETQYF. In nucleotides, the CDR3 is TGCGCGGGACGGAACCAAGAGACCCAGTACTTC.

The chain links TRBV2 to TRBJ1-2; 7 bases align to TRBD1. Per germline, CDR1 SNHLY and CDR2 FYNNEI. V was pared by 4 bases and J by 2 bases, with 4 bases of the junction left unmatched. CDR3 length equals 14 residues. The CDR3 coding sequence is TGTGCCAGCAGTGCGACAGGGCCGAACTATGGCTACACCTTC. Residues: CASSATGPNYGYTF.

The chain employs TRBV4-2 and TRBJ2-7; TRBD2 matches at 10 bases. With 2 bases clipped from V and 9 bases from J, the junction kept 7 bases outside the gene matches. Germline CDR1 LGHNA, CDR2 YNFKEQ. CDR3 length equals 14 residues. CDR3 coding DNA: TGTGCCAGCAGCCAAACCCGGACTAGCGGCAGGCAGTACTTC. The encoded protein is CASSQTRTSGRQYF.

The gene calls are TRBV7-8 and TRBJ2-7, with D perhaps being TRBD1 or TRBD2 (6 bases each). V gave up 5 bases and J gave up 4 bases, with 12 bases separating them. CDR1 and CDR2 (germline): SGHVS, FQNEAQ. The CDR3 contains 13 residues. As DNA, the CDR3 is TGTGCCAGCAGCCAGTGGGGGGCGTACGAGCAGTACTTC. Residues: CASSQWGAYEQYF.

The V and J genes are TRBV19 and TRBJ2-7, with D perhaps given as TRBD1 or TRBD2 (5 bases each). The V and J ends lost 1 base and 7 bases respectively, with 23 bases between them. From germline, CDR1 is LNHDA and CDR2 SQIVND (reference sequence). The CDR3 has 17 amino acids. This CDR3 reads CASSIGGSPGSRQEQYF. Written as DNA, the CDR3 is TGTGCCAGTAGTATAGGGGGCAGCCCGGGATCTCGACAAGAGCAGTACTTC.

This chain uses TRBV29-1 with TRBJ2-4, with 9 nucleotides matching TRBD1. Trimming cost V 4 bases and J 8 bases; bases outside gene matches: 6. The V gene's germline CDR1 is SQVTM and CDR2 ANQGSEA. The CDR3 contains 13 residues. CDR3 DNA sequence: TGCAGCGTTGCGGGGACAGGGAGGGACATTCAGTACTTC. This sequence encodes CSVAGTGRDIQYF.

The chain employs TRBV28 and TRBJ2-2; 8 positions agree with TRBD2. Germline CDR1 reads MDHEN; CDR2 reads SYDVKM. V gave up 8 bases and J gave up 1 base; unmatched junction bases: 6. This CDR3 comprises 15 residues. The CDR3 loop is CASGRAGGNTGELFF. As DNA, the CDR3 is TGTGCCAGCGGTCGGGCGGGAGGGAACACCGGGGAGCTGTTTTTT.